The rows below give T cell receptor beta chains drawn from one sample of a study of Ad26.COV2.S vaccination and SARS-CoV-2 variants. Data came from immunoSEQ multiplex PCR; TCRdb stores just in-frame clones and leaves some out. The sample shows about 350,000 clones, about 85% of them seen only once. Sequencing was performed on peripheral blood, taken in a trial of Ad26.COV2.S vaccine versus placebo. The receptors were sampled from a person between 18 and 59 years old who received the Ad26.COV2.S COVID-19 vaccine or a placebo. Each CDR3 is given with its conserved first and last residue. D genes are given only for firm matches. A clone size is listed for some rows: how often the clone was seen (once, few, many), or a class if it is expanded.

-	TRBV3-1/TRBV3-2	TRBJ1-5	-	CASSQFMGDLGQPQHF	TGTGCCAGCAGCCAATTTATGGGGGATCTCGGACAGCCCCAGCATTTT
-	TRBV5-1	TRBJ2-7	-	CASSLFGPRYEQYF	TGCGCCAGCAGCTTGTTCGGACCTAGGTACGAGCAGTACTTC
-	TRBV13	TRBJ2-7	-	CASSPDRRLYEQYF	TGTGCCAGCAGCCCGGACCGCCGATTATACGAGCAGTACTTC
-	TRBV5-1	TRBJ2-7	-	CASSLFGYPVYEQYF	TGCGCCAGCAGCTTGTTCGGATACCCCGTTTACGAGCAGTACTTC
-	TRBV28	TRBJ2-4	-	CASRGMNIQYF	TGTGCCAGCAGGGGTATGAACATTCAGTACTTC
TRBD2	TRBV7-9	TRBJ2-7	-	CASSLDGLAGGGSSYEQYF	TGTGCCAGCAGCTTAGACGGACTAGCGGGAGGGGGAAGCTCCTACGAGCAGTACTTC
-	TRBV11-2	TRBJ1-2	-	CASSFRRTYGYTF	TGTGCCAGCAGCTTTCGGAGAACCTATGGCTACACCTTC
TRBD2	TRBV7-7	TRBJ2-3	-	CASSLGTSRGTDTQYF	TGTGCTAGCAGCTTAGGGACTAGTAGAGGCACAGATACGCAGTATTTT
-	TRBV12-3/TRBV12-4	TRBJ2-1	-	CASSFGGYNEQFF	TGTGCCAGCAGTTTCGGCGGCTACAATGAGCAGTTCTTC
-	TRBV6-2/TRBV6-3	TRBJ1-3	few	CASSYFGGAGNTIYF	TGTGCCAGCAGTTACTTCGGGGGAGCGGGAAACACCATATATTTT
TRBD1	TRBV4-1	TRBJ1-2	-	CASSQDPSRQGEGGYTF	TGCGCCAGCAGCCAAGATCCCTCTAGACAGGGGGAAGGGGGCTACACCTTC
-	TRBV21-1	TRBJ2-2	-	CASESCRHRDTGELFF	TGTGCCAGCGAGAGTTGCCGTCACCGCGACACCGGGGAGCTGTTTTTT
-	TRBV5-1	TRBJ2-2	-	CASSTLRGATGGLGELFF	TGCGCCAGCAGCACCCTCAGGGGAGCGACCGGGGGCCTCGGGGAGCTGTTTTTT
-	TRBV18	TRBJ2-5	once	CASSLGQLQETQYF	TGTGCCAGCTCACTTGGACAGCTCCAAGAGACCCAGTACTTC
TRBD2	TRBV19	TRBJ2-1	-	CASSVKPGTSPDEQFF	TGTGCCAGTAGTGTCAAACCCGGGACTAGCCCCGATGAGCAGTTCTTC
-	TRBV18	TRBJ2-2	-	CASSPQGGDTGELFF	TGTGCCAGCTCACCACAGGGAGGTGACACCGGGGAGCTGTTTTTT
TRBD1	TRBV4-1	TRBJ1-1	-	CASSQMDRLRPFF	TGCGCCAGCAGCCAGATGGACAGGCTTCGCCCTTTCTTT